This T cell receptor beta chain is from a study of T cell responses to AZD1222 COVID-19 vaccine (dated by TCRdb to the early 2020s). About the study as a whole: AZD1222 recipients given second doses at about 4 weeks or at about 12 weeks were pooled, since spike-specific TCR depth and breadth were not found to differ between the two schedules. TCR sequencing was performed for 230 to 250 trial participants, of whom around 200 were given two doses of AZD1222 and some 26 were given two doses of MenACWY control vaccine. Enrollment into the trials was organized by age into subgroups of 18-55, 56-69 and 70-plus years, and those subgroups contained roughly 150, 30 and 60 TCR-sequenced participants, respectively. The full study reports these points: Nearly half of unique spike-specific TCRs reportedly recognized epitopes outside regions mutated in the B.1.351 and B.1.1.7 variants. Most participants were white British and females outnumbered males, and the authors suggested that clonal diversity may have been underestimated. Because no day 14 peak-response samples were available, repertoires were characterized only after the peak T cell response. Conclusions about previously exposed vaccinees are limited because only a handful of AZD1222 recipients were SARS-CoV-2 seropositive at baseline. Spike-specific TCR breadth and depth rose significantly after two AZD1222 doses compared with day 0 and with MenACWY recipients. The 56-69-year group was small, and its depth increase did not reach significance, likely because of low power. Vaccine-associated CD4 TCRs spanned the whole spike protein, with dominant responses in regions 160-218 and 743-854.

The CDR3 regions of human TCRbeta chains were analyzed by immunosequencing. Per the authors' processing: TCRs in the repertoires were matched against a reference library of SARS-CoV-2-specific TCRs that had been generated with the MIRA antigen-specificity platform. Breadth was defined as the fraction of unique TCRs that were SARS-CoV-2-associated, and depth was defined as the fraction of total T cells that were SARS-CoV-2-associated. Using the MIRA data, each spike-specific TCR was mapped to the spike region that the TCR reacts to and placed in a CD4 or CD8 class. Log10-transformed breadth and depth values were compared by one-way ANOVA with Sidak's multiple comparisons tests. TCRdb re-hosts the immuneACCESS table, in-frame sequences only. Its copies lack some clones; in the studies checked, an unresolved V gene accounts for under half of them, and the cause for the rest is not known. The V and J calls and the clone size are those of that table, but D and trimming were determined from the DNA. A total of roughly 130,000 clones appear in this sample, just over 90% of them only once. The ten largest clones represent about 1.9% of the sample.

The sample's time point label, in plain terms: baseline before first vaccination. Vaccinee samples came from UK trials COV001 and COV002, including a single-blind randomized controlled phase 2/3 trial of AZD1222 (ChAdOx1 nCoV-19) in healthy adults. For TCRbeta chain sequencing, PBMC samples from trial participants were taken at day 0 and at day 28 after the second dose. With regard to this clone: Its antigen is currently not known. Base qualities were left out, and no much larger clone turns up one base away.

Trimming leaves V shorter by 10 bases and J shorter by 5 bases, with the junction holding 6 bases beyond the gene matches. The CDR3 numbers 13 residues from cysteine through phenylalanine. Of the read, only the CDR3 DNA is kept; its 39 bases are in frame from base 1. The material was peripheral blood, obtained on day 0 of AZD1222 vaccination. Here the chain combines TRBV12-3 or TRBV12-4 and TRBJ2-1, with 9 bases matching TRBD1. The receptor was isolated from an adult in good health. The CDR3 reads CATDRGYDNEQFF. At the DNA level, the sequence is TGTGCCACCGACAGGGGGTATGACAATGAGCAGTTCTTC.